The 15 T cell receptor beta chains below come from one sample, sequenced in a study of T cell repertoires in cytomegalovirus infection. TCRdb re-called the reads with MiXCR, one entry per CDR3 protein. The table shows fewer than 350,000 distinct CDR3 sequences, with 8% to 10% occurring only once. Sample: PBMCs. These receptor sequences come from a human donor in good health (CMV status not recorded). Some clones in this sample may be carry-over from other donors' samples.

This clonotype was picked up a small number of times. The chain links TRBV27 to TRBJ2-7; 9 positions agree with TRBD1. CDR1 is MNHEY, CDR2 SMNVEV, per germline (reference sequence). The CDR3 totals 15 residues. Trimming took 3 bases from V and 6 from J; bases not matched to a gene: 9. The CDR3 sequence: CASSLSTGQGREQYF. CDR3 DNA: TGTGCCAGCAGTTTGTCAACGGGACAGGGTCGCGAGCAGTACTTC.

The chain uses TRBV7-2 and TRBJ1-6; 7 bases match TRBD1. J lost 3 bases, V lost 3 bases, and 5 bases had no gene match. Per germline, CDR1 SGHTA and CDR2 FQGNSA. This CDR3 is 16 amino acids long. The CDR3 spells CASSLGQFIYNSPLHF. DNA of the CDR3: TGTGCCAGCAGCTTGGGACAGTTTATCTATAATTCACCCCTCCACTTT.

This chain links TRBV20-1 with TRBJ2-1, with 7 bases lining up with TRBD1. Looked up from germline, CDR1 is DFQATT and CDR2 is SNEGSKA (reference sequence). The CDR3 has 16 residues. J was trimmed by 4 bases and V by 3 bases; bases with no gene match: 12. This CDR3 is CSASDQTGWRYNEQFF. The CDR3 DNA reads TGCAGTGCTAGTGATCAGACAGGGTGGCGTTACAATGAGCAGTTCTTC.

This clonotype was seen a few times. The V call is TRBV7-3, the J call TRBJ2-5; D remains ambiguous. The CDR3 runs 13 residues. Trimming stripped 2 bases from V and 2 bases from J, with 6 bases between. Germline V gene data show CDR1 as SGHTA and CDR2 as FQGTGA. As DNA, the CDR3 is TGTGCCAGCAGCTTATTACGACAAGAGACCCAGTACTTC. This sequence encodes CASSLLRQETQYF.

On this clonotype itself: At one end, the junction sequence differs from germline, possibly due to a read error. The chain employs TRBV20-1 and TRBJ1-2; the D gene is possibly TRBD1 (5 bases). The CDR3 covers 12 residues. In germline, CDR1 is DFQATT, CDR2 SNEGSKA (reference sequence). CDR3 DNA: TGCAGTGCTGGGGCGGGACGGTATGACTACACCTTC. As protein: CSAGAGRYDYTF.

This clonotype showed up just a few times. The rearrangement links TRBV2 to TRBJ2-2; D possibly corresponds to TRBD2 (7 bases). Germline-derived CDR1 and CDR2 are SNHLY and FYNNEI. This CDR3 spans 16 amino acids. V lost 4 bases and J lost 4, with 16 bases in between. CDR3 sequence: CASSGSGGRATGELFF. DNA for the CDR3: TGTGCCAGCAGTGGGTCCGGGGGGCGGGCCACCGGGGAGCTGTTTTTT.

The sample holds many counts of this clonotype. The genes are TRBV4-2 and TRBJ2-7; D may correspond to TRBD1 or TRBD2 (5 bases each). The V gene lost 1 base and the J gene lost 3 bases, with 10 bases spanning the gap. CDR3 length: 14 amino acids. The V gene's germline CDR1 is LGHNA and CDR2 YNFKEQ. The CDR3 sequence: CASSQAGALYEQYF. Written as DNA, the CDR3 is TGTGCCAGCAGCCAAGCCGGGGCGCTCTACGAGCAGTACTTC.

This clonotype has just a few counts. The V call is TRBV12-3 or TRBV12-4, the J call TRBJ2-3, with D possibly called TRBD1 or TRBD2 (5 bases each). This CDR3 is built from 13 residues. Deletions cut 8 bases from V and 0 bases from J, with 9 bases between. The CDR3 is CASGGRSTDTQYF. The CDR3 bases are TGTGCCAGCGGGGGTCGAAGCACAGATACGCAGTATTTT.

This clonotype was seen more than once but under ten times. The chain recombines TRBV12-3 or TRBV12-4 with TRBJ2-3, with D possibly TRBD2 on 5 matching bases. The CDR3 extends over 17 amino acids. Between the trimmed V and J ends, which lost 6 bases and 0 bases, there was a span of 19 bases. The CDR3 is CASSLPFGRSSTDTQYF. The CDR3 DNA reads TGTGCCAGCAGCCTGCCTTTTGGGAGATCTAGCACAGATACGCAGTATTTT.

This clonotype was detected many times. This chain links TRBV7-2 with TRBJ1-1; 9 bases agree with TRBD1. CDR3 length: 15 residues. Germline V gene data show CDR1 as SGHTA and CDR2 as FQGNSA. V shed 5 bases and J 1 base; nucleotides not matched to a gene: 5. CDR3 bases: TGTGCCAGCAGCACCCGACAGGGGGGGAACACTGAAGCTTTCTTT. Protein: CASSTRQGGNTEAFF.

V gene TRBV5-6 combines with J gene TRBJ1-5; 8 bases fit TRBD1. The junction had 13 bases not matched to a gene; V was cut back by 3 bases and J by 2 bases. The CDR3 length is 18 residues. Germline loops: CDR1 SGHDT, CDR2 YYEEEE. Written as DNA, the CDR3 is TGTGCCAGCAGCTGGACAGGACAGGGAAGGATGCGCAATCAGCCCCAGCATTTT. Translating gives CASSWTGQGRMRNQPQHF.

V gene TRBV4-3 combines with J gene TRBJ1-6; D ambiguous. Per the germline V gene, CDR1 is LGHNA and CDR2 is YSLEER. The CDR3 is made up of 14 amino acids. With 0 bases removed from V and 3 bases from J, the gap between germline ends came to 3 bases. The CDR3 region has the DNA TGCGCCAGCAGCCAAGACAGCTATAATTCACCCCTCCACTTT. Its protein product is CASSQDSYNSPLHF.

This clonotype was recorded at least ten times. V and J are TRBV23-1 and TRBJ2-3; 8 bases are a match to TRBD2. TRBV23-1 is treated as an ORF (open reading frame) with a function not yet certain. V was clipped by 3 bases and J by 4 bases; unmatched bases: 12. This CDR3 spans 17 amino acids. The CDR3 nucleotides read TGCGCCAGCAGTCACAAGTTGATAGCGGGAAAGGCAGATACGCAGTATTTT. The encoded protein is CASSHKLIAGKADTQYF.

The gene calls are TRBV20-1 and TRBJ2-3, with 8 bases aligning to TRBD1. In germline, CDR1 is DFQATT, CDR2 SNEGSKA (reference sequence). There are 15 residues in the CDR3. The trim removed 0 bases at V and 5 bases at J, leaving 7 bases unmatched. The chain's CDR3 is CSARDKQGGRDTQYF. The CDR3 nucleotides read TGCAGTGCTAGAGATAAACAGGGGGGTAGAGATACGCAGTATTTT.

Only a few counts were recorded for this clonotype. The rearrangement links TRBV28 to TRBJ2-5, with D perhaps assigned TRBD1 or TRBD2 (5 bases each). This CDR3 has 13 residues. Per germline, CDR1 MDHEN and CDR2 SYDVKM. Deletions cut 6 bases from V and 4 bases from J, with 12 bases between. CDR3 loop: CASRSTGGETQYF. The DNA of the CDR3 is TGTGCCAGCAGATCCACAGGAGGAGAGACCCAGTACTTC.